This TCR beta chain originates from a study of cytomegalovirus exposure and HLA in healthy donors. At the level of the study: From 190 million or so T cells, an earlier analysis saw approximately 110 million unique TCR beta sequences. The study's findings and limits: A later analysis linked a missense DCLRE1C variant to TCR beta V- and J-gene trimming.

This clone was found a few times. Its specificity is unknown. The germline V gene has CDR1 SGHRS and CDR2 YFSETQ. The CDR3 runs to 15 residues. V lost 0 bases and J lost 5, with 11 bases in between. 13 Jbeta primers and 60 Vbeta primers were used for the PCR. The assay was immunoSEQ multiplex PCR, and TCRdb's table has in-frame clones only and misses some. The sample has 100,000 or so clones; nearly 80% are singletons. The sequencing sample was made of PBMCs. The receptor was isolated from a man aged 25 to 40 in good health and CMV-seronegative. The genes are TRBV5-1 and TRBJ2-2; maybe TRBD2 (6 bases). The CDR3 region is CASSLGAGGTGELFF. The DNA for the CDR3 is TGCGCCAGCAGCTTGGGGGCCGGAGGGACCGGGGAGCTGTTTTTT.